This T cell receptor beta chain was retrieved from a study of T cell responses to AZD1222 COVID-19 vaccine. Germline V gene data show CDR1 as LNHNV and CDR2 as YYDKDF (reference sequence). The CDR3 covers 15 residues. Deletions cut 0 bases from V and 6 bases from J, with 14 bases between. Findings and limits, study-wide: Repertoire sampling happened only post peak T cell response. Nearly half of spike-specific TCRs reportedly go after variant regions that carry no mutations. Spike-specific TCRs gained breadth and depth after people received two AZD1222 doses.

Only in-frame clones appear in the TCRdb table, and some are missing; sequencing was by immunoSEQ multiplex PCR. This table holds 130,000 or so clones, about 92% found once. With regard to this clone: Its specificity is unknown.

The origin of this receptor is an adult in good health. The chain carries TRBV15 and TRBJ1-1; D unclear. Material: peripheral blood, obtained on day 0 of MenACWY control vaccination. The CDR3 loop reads CATSREEGAFSEAFF. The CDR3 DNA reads TGTGCCACCAGCAGAGAGGAGGGAGCGTTCTCTGAAGCTTTCTTT. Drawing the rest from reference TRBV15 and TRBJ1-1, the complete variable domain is DAMVIQNPRYQVTQFGKPVTLSCSQTLNHNVMYWYQQKSSQAPKLLFHYYDKDFNNEADTPDNFQSRRPNTSFCFLDIRSPGLGDTAMYLCATSREEGAFSEAFFGQGTRLTVV.